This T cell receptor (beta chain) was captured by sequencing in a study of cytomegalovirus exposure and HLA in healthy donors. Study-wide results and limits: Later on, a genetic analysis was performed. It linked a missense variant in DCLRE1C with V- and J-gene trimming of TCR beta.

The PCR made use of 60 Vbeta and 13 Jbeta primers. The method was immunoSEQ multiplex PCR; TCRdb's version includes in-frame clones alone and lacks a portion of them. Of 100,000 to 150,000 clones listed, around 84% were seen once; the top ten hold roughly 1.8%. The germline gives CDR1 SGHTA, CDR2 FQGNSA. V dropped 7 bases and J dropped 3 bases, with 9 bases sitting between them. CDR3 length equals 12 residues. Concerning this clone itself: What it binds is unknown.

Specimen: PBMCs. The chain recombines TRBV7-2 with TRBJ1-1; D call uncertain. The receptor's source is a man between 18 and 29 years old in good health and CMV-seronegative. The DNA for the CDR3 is TGTGCCAGCACCTCTCGGGACACTGAAGCTTTCTTT. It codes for CASTSRDTEAFF.